A selection of T cell receptor beta chains follows, all from one sample in a study of blood T cell repertoires in COVID-19. Clones were read by immunoSEQ multiplex PCR, and TCRdb kept only the in-frame ones, dropping some. The sample shows some 220,000 clones, 75% to 85% of them seen only once. Sequenced sample: peripheral blood. The receptors derive from a human donor in a cohort sampled during active COVID-19. CDR3s include the opening cysteine and the closing phenylalanine or tryptophan. The order of the fields is V gene, D gene, J gene, clone size, CDR3 DNA, CDR3 protein. The D gene is left open where the match is weak. Not all rows give a size; the values are once, few, many and, for expanded clones, a class.

>TRBV9|TRBD1|TRBJ2-3|-
TGTGCCAGCAGCAGACAGGGGGCCACGAGCACAGATACGCAGTATTTT
CASSRQGATSTDTQYF
>TRBV4-1|-|TRBJ1-3|-
TGCGCCAGCAGCCAAGATAGGAGGGTTTCTGGAAACACCATATATTTT
CASSQDRRVSGNTIYF
>TRBV7-2|-|TRBJ1-5|-
TGTGCCAGCAGCTTGTCGGAGAATCAGCCCCAGCATTTT
CASSLSENQPQHF
>TRBV6-6|TRBD1|TRBJ1-1|-
TGTGCCAGCAGTTACGGGACAGGGGGAACTGAAGCTTTCTTT
CASSYGTGGTEAFF
>TRBV19|TRBD1|TRBJ2-3|-
TGTGCCAGTACTTTGACAGGGGGTATGGTTACGCAGTATTTT
CASTLTGGMVTQYF
>TRBV6-5|TRBD2|TRBJ2-5|-
TGTGCCAGCTTGACTAGCGGATTACAAGAGACCCAGTACTTC
CASLTSGLQETQYF
>TRBV6-1|-|TRBJ1-2|-
TGTGCCAGCAGTGCTCATAGGTCGGCGGCAGATCCAGACTATGGCTACACCTTC
CASSAHRSAADPDYGYTF
>TRBV7-2|-|TRBJ2-4|-
TGTGCCAGCAGCTTCAGGTTAAAACAGGGAAACATTCAGTACTTC
CASSFRLKQGNIQYF
>TRBV5-6|TRBD1|TRBJ1-1|-
TGTGCCAGCAGCTTGGAACAGGGGGCGCGGGACACTGAAGCTTTCTTT
CASSLEQGARDTEAFF
>TRBV3-1/TRBV3-2|TRBD1|TRBJ1-6|-
TGTGCCAGCAGCCAAGAGACAGGGATCAATTCACCCCTCCACTTT
CASSQETGINSPLHF
>TRBV5-6|TRBD1|TRBJ2-7|few
TGTGCCAGCAGTTTGGGGACAGGGCGTCCAGTCGAGCAGTACTTC
CASSLGTGRPVEQYF
>TRBV7-3|-|TRBJ2-7|-
TGTGCCAGCAGCTTTAGTGGCAGGGGCTACGAGCAGTACTTC
CASSFSGRGYEQYF
>TRBV25-1|-|TRBJ1-1|-
TGTGCCAGCAGTACGAGCTATAAGAACACTGAAGCTTTCTTT
CASSTSYKNTEAFF
>TRBV6-4|TRBD2|TRBJ2-3|-
TGTGCCAGCAGTCTCCTAGCGGGAGGCCCAGATACGCAGTATTTT
CASSLLAGGPDTQYF
>TRBV29-1|TRBD2|TRBJ2-5|-
TGCAGCGTTGCGCCGACTAGCGGGAGTGGAGAGACCCAGTACTTC
CSVAPTSGSGETQYF
>TRBV5-6|-|TRBJ2-1|-
TGTGCCAGCAGCCCCAGGCCGAGCTCCTACAATGAGCAGTTCTTC
CASSPRPSSYNEQFF
>TRBV2|TRBD2|TRBJ2-5|few
TGTGCCAGCAGTGAACGGCTAGCGGGAGAGACCCAGTACTTC
CASSERLAGETQYF